The clone carrying this T cell receptor (beta chain) has ten or more counts. This CDR3 is built from 17 residues. J lost 1 base, V lost 4 bases, and 8 bases had no gene match. Germline CDR1 and CDR2: KGHDR and SFDVKD. Duration under 3 months, a NOSPECS grade of at least 4, and a Clinical Activity Score of at least 3 characterized the ophthalmopathy patients. This sample is drawn from a study of T cells in Graves' hyperthyroidism and ophthalmopathy. Amplification targeted TCR beta CDR3 regions from RNA transcripts. Using the HTBI primer set, a first-round RT-PCR was run on the TCR CDR3. TCRdb independently ran MiXCR on the multiplex PCR reads; one entry per CDR3 protein. Among fewer than 500,000 distinct CDR3 sequences, around 15% were seen once, and the ten largest hold around a fifth.

The sample was blood. This chain links TRBV24-1 with TRBJ2-5; 10 bases fit TRBD2. This TCR derives from a woman aged 25 to 39 with Graves' ophthalmopathy. This CDR3 is CATSDPRSGGIQETQYF. The CDR3, as DNA: TGTGCCACCAGTGACCCCCGTAGCGGGGGGATCCAAGAGACCCAGTACTTC.